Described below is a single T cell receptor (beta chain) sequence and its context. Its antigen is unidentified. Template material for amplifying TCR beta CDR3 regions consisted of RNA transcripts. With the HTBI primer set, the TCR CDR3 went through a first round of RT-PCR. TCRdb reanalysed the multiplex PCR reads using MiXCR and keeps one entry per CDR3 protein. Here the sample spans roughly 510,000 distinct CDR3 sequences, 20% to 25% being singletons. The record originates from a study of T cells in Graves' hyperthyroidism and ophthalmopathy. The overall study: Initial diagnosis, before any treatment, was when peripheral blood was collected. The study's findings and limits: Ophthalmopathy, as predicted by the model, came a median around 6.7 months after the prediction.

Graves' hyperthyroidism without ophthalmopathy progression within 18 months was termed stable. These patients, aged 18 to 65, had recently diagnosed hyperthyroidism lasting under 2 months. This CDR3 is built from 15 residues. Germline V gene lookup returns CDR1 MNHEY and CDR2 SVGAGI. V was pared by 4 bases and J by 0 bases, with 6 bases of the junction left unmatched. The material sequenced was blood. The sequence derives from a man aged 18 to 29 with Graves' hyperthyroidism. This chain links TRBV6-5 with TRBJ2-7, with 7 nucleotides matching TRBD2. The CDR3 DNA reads TGTGCCAGCAGTTCGGGAGGCAGTAGCTCCTACGAGCAGTACTTC. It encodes CASSSGGSSSYEQYF.